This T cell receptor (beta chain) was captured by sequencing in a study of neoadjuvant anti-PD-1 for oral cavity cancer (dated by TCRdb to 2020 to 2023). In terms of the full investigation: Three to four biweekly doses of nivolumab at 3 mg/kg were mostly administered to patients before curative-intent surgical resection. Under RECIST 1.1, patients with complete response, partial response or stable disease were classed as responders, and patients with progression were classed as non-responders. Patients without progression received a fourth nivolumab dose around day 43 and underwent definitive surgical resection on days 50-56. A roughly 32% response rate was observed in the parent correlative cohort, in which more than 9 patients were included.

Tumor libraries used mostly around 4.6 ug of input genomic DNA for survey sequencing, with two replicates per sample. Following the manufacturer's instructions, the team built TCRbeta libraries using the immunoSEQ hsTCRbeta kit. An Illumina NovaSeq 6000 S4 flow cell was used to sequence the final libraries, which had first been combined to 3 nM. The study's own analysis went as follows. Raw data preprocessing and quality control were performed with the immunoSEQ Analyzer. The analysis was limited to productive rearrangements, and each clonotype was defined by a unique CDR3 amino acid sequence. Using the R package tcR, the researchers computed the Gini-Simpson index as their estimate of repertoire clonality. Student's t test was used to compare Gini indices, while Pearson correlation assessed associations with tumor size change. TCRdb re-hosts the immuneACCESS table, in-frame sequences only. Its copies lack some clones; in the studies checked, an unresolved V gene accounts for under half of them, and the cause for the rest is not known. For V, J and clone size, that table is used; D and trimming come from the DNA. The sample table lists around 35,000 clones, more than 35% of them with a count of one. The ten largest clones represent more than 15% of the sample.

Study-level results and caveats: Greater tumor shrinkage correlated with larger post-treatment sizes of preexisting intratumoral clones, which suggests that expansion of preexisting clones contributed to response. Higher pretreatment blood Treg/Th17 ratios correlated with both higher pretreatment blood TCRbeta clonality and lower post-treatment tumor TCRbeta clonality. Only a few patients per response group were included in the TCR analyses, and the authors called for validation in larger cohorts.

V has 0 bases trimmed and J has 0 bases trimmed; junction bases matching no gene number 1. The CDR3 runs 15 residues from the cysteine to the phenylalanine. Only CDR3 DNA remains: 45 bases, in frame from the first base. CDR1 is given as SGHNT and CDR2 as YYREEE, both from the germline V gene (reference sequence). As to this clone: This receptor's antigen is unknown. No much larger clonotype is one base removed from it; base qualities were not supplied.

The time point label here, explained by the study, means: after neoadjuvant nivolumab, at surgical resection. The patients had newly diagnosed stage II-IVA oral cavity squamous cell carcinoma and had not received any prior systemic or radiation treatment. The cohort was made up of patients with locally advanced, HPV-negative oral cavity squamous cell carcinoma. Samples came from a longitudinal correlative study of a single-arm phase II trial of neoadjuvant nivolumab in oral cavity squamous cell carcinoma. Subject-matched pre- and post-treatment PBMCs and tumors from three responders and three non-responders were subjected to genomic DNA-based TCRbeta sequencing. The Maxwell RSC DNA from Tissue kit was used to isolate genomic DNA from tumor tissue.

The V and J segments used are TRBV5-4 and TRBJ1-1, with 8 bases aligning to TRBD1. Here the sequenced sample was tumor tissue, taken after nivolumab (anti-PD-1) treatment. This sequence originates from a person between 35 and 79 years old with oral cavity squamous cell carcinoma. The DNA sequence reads TGTGCCAGCAGCTTGGTGGGACAGGTGAACACTGAAGCTTTCTTT. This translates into CASSLVGQVNTEAFF.